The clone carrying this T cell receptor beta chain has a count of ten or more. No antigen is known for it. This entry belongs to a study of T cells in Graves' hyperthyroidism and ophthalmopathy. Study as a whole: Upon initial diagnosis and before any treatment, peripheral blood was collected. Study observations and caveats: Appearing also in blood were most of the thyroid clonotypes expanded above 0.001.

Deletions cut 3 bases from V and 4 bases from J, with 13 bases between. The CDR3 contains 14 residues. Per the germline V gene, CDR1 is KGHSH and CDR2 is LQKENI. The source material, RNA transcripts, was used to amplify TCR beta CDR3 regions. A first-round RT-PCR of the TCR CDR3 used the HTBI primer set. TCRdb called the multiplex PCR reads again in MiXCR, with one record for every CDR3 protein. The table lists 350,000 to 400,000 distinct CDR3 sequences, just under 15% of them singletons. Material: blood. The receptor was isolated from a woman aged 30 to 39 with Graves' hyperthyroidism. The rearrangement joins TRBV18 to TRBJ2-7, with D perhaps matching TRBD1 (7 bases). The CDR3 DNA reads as TGTGCCAGCTCACCGACGACAGGGAGGTACGAGCAGTACTTC. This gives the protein CASSPTTGRYEQYF.